The 20 T cell receptor beta chains below were found in one sample sequenced in a study of blood T cell repertoires in COVID-19. Assay: immunoSEQ multiplex PCR; the TCRdb copy retains only in-frame clones and omits some. Of some 490,000 clones in the sample, 80% to 90% were seen once. The sequenced material came from PBMCs or T cells enriched from blood (not recorded which). All receptors derive from a woman in her sixties who had recovered from COVID-19.

This clone has a handful of counts. The chain links TRBV3-1 (or the pseudogene TRBV3-2) to TRBJ2-2, with a tentative D call TRBD2 (6 bases). Germline V CDR1 and CDR2: LGHDT, YNNKEL (reference sequence). The CDR3 runs to 17 residues. Trimming cost V 1 base and J 1 base, with 13 bases left between them. The DNA of the CDR3 is TGTGCCAGCAGCCAAGGTTCTGTAGCGGTGAACACCGGGGAGCTGTTTTTT. This codes for CASSQGSVAVNTGELFF.

Only a few counts were recorded for this clone. The chain joins TRBV7-6 to TRBJ1-1; the match to TRBD1 covers 7 bases. The CDR3 runs to 14 residues. The V segment lost 6 bases and the J segment 3 bases; nucleotides outside the gene matches: 7. CDR1 SGHVS and CDR2 FNYEAQ come from the germline V gene. The DNA for the CDR3 is TGTGCCAGCAGTCCGGACAGGACCTACACTGAAGCTTTCTTT. This sequence encodes CASSPDRTYTEAFF.

The chain couples TRBV6-5 to TRBJ2-1; D call uncertain. The CDR3 is made up of 15 amino acids. In germline, CDR1 is MNHEY, CDR2 SVGAGI. V dropped 7 bases and J dropped 1 base, with 14 bases sitting between them. CDR3 DNA: TGTGCCAGCATTCCTTGGCATCCGTCCTACAATGAGCAGTTCTTC. Translation gives CASIPWHPSYNEQFF.

The chain is built from TRBV11-3 and TRBJ1-2, with 9 bases identical to TRBD1. V gave up 4 bases and J gave up 4 bases; unmatched junction bases: 7. Germline V gene lookup returns CDR1 SGHNT and CDR2 YENEEA. The CDR3 sequence is 15 residues long. CDR3 in amino acids: CASSSGDRALYGYTF. The CDR3 DNA is TGTGCCAGCAGCTCAGGGGACAGGGCCCTCTATGGCTACACCTTC.

The CDR3 sequence: CASSLAQLTDTQYF. DNA of the CDR3: TGCGCCAGCAGCTTGGCTCAGTTAACAGATACGCAGTATTTT. The rearrangement links TRBV5-1 to TRBJ2-3; no definite D call. Germline V gene sequence: CDR1 SGHRS, CDR2 YFSETQ. The CDR3 has 14 amino acids. V lost 0 bases and J 3 bases, leaving 8 bases between the germline ends.

The chain is built from TRBV30 and TRBJ2-3; 10 nucleotides line up with TRBD2. Germline V gene data show CDR1 as GTSNPN and CDR2 as SVGIG (reference sequence). The CDR3 is 13 residues long. V lost 5 bases, J lost 4 bases, and 3 bases stayed unmatched. The CDR3 loop reads CAWGAGGADTQYF. CDR3 sequence (DNA): TGTGCCTGGGGAGCGGGGGGGGCAGATACGCAGTATTTT.

The chain carries TRBV11-2 and TRBJ2-5, with D maybe TRBD1 (5 bases). Deletions cut 5 bases from V and 1 base from J, with 20 bases between. The CDR3 extends over 17 amino acids. Germline loops: CDR1 SGHAT, CDR2 FQNNGV. In DNA form, the CDR3 reads TGTGCCAGCAGCCCTGTATTGGGGCCCATGGGCCAAGAGACCCAGTACTTC. It translates to CASSPVLGPMGQETQYF.

The chain carries TRBV12-5 and TRBJ1-1; TRBD1 aligns across 10 bases. This CDR3 has 16 amino acids. Germline V CDR1 and CDR2: LGHNT, FRNRAP. After removal of 6 bases from V and 1 base from J, the junction contained 8 bases not matched to a gene. This CDR3 reads CASGPDRGRGNTEAFF. The CDR3, as DNA: TGTGCTAGTGGACCAGACAGGGGGCGCGGGAACACTGAAGCTTTCTTT.

This clone was observed a single time. The gene calls are TRBV23-1 and TRBJ2-3, with D possibly TRBD2 on 6 matching bases. TRBV23-1 belongs to the ORF category, with a function that is uncertain. V lost 0 bases and J 5 bases, leaving 9 bases between the germline ends. The CDR3 runs to 14 residues. CDR3 in amino acids: CASSQSQGGDTQYF. In nucleotides, the CDR3 is TGCGCCAGCAGTCAATCGCAGGGAGGAGATACGCAGTATTTT.

V and J are TRBV6-5 and TRBJ2-1; 9 nucleotides line up with TRBD1. Trimming at V came to 5 bases and at J to 6 bases, leaving 5 bases not matched to a gene. The CDR3 has 14 amino acids. Per germline, CDR1 MNHEY and CDR2 SVGAGI. The CDR3 bases are TGTGCCAGCAGTACACAGGGGGCGTCCAATGAGCAGTTCTTC. Translated, it gives CASSTQGASNEQFF.

The rearrangement uses TRBV5-1 and TRBJ2-6; 7 bases fit TRBD2. This CDR3 has 18 residues. The trim removed 0 bases at V and 0 bases at J, leaving 6 bases unmatched. The germline gives CDR1 SGHRS, CDR2 YFSETQ. CDR3 residues: CASSLASRGSSGANVLTF. The CDR3 DNA is TGCGCCAGCAGCTTGGCATCGCGGGGGAGCTCTGGGGCCAACGTCCTGACTTTC.

The CDR3 DNA reads TGTGCCAGCAGCCTGACCAAGCGGGGGGGCTCCTACGAGCAGTACTTC. Its protein product is CASSLTKRGGSYEQYF. The chain has TRBV3-1 (or the pseudogene TRBV3-2) and TRBJ2-7, with TRBD2 identical over 10 bases. Germline values: CDR1 LGHDT, CDR2 YNNKEL (reference sequence). This CDR3 region has 16 residues. Trimming at V came to 4 bases and at J to 0 bases, leaving 6 bases not matched to a gene.

The chain carries TRBV10-3 and TRBJ1-1; D perhaps matches TRBD1 (5 bases). The V and J ends lost 0 bases and 0 bases respectively, with 17 bases between them. The CDR3 runs 18 residues. The germline CDR1 and CDR2 sequences are ENHRY and SYGVKD. The CDR3 nucleotides are TGTGCCATCAGTGAGTCCCCTCTCAGGGTCGGAATGAACACTGAAGCTTTCTTT. Residues: CAISESPLRVGMNTEAFF.

The rearrangement joins TRBV5-4 to TRBJ1-2; 9 positions agree with TRBD1. The CDR3 is made up of 15 amino acids. The germline V gene encodes CDR1 SGHNT and CDR2 YYREEE (reference sequence). Losses at the gene ends were 1 base for V and 7 bases for J; bases not matched to a gene: 8. Here the CDR3 reads CASSLTGGAMGGYTF. CDR3 DNA sequence: TGTGCCAGCAGCTTGACAGGGGGCGCGATGGGTGGCTACACCTTC.

This sequence joins TRBV2 and TRBJ1-5, with D maybe TRBD1 (6 bases). The CDR3 is 14 amino acids. The germline V and J ends were trimmed by 5 bases and 7 bases, with 15 bases remaining between them. Germline V gene lookup returns CDR1 SNHLY and CDR2 FYNNEI. Written as DNA, the CDR3 is TGTGCCAGCAGTCCAGGGGAGTGGGGGCAGCCCCAGCATTTT. Translation gives CASSPGEWGQPQHF.

The chain links TRBV4-1 to TRBJ2-1, with TRBD2 identical over 10 bases. J lost 5 bases, V lost 0 bases, and 4 bases had no gene match. In germline, CDR1 is MGHRA, CDR2 YSYEKL. The CDR3 runs 16 residues. Here the CDR3 reads CASSQDVAGGHNEQFF. The CDR3 nucleotides read TGCGCCAGCAGCCAAGATGTAGCGGGGGGCCACAATGAGCAGTTCTTC.

This clone was seen a single time. Its ends do not fully match the called genes, so a read error is possible. The chain is built from TRBV3-1 (or the pseudogene TRBV3-2) and TRBJ1-2; tentatively, D is TRBD1 (5 bases). Germline V gene lookup returns CDR1 LGHDT and CDR2 YNNKEL (reference sequence). CDR3 size: 13 residues. The CDR3 DNA is TGTGCCAGCAGTCAAGGGACTCCAGGACGCTACACCTTC. Translation: CASSQGTPGRYTF.

The J gene is TRBJ1-5, the V gene TRBV19; D is perhaps TRBD1 (6 bases). Germline values: CDR1 LNHDA, CDR2 SQIVND (reference sequence). The CDR3 length is 16 residues. The V and J ends lost 1 base and 0 bases respectively, with 10 bases between them. The CDR3 DNA is TGTGCCAGTAGTATAGCCAGGGGAGTTAGCAATCAGCCCCAGCATTTT. This gives the protein CASSIARGVSNQPQHF.

The rearrangement links TRBV7-2 to TRBJ2-3; 7 bases line up with TRBD1. Trimming cost V 5 bases and J 1 base; bases outside gene matches: 18. Germline V gene lookup returns CDR1 SGHTA and CDR2 FQGNSA. This CDR3 contains 19 residues. The CDR3 protein is CASSLQLGRSGTGTDTQYF. CDR3 DNA: TGTGCCAGCAGCCTCCAATTAGGGCGATCCGGGACAGGCACAGATACGCAGTATTTT.

This clone appeared many times. The chain uses TRBV15 and TRBJ1-1; D may be TRBD1 (5 bases). Trimming removed 1 base at V and 10 bases at J, with 16 bases between. The CDR3 has 14 amino acids. The germline V gene encodes CDR1 LNHNV and CDR2 YYDKDF (reference sequence). The CDR3 sequence is CATSRVGRGRGAFF. CDR3 DNA sequence: TGTGCCACCAGCAGAGTGGGCCGTGGTAGGGGAGCTTTCTTT.